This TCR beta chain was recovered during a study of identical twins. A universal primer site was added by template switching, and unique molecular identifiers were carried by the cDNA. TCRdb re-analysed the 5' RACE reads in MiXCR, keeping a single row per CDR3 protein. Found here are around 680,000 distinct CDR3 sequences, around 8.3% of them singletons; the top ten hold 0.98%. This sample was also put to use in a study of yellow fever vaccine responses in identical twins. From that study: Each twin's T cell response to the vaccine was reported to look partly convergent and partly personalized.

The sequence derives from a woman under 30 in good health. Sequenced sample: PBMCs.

CDR3 nucleotide sequence: TGCGCCAGCAGCTTGGAGGGGAGATCCGCCTACGAGCAGTACTTC. Translating gives CASSLEGRSAYEQYF. J is TRBJ2-7 and V is TRBV5-1, with D perhaps assigned TRBD1 or TRBD2 (5 bases each). The length of the CDR3 is 15 residues. CDR1 SGHRS and CDR2 YFSETQ come from the germline V gene. Trimming cost V 0 bases and J 2 bases, with 12 bases left between them.